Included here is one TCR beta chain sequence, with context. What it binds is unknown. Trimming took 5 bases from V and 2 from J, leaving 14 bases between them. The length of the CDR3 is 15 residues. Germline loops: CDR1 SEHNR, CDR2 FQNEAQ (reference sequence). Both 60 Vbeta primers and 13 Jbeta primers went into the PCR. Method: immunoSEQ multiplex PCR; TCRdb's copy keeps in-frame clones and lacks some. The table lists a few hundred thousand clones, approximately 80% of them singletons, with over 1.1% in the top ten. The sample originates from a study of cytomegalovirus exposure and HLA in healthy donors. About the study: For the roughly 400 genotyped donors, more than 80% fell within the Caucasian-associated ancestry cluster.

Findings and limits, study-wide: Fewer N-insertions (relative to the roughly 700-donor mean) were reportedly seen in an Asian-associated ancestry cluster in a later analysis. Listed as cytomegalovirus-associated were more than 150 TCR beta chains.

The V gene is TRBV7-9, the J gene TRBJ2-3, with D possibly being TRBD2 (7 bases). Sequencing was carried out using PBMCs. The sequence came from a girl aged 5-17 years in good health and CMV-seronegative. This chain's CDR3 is CASSRAGAYTDTQYF. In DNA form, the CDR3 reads TGTGCCAGCAGCCGGGCGGGGGCGTACACAGATACGCAGTATTTT.